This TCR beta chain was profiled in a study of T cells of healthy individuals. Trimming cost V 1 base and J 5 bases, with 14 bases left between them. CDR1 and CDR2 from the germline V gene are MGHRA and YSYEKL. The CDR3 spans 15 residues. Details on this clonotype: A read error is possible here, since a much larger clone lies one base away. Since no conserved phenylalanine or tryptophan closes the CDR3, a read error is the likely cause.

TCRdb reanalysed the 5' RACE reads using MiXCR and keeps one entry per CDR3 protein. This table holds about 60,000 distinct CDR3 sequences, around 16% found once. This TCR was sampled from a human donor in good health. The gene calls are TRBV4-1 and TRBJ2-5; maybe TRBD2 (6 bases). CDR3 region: CASSQANGRYETQYY. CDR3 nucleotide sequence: TGCGCCAGCAGCCAAGCAAACGGGAGATACGAGACCCAGTACTAC.